This T cell receptor (beta chain) came from a study of CD8+ T cells in alopecia areata. Study-wide findings and caveats: Especially in alopecia totalis/universalis, lesional scalp showed greater clonality than normal scalp did. Scalp samples also yield sequences from resident alphabeta T cells of normal skin.

Details on this clone: The antigen is unknown.

With 0 bases removed from V and 4 bases from J, the gap between germline ends came to 7 bases. The CDR3 length is 13 residues. CDR1 SGHRS and CDR2 YFSETQ come from the germline V gene. Extracted RNA was reverse transcribed, and the resulting cDNA served as sequencing template. TCRdb keeps only in-frame clones here, not all; method: immunoSEQ multiplex PCR. Seen here are approximately 120,000 clones, about 51% observed once, and the top ten hold over 9.5%. The V gene is TRBV5-1, the J gene TRBJ1-1; tentative D call: TRBD1 (5 bases). This TCR was recovered from a human donor with alopecia areata. Specimen: NKG2D-low CD8+ T cells sorted from blood. The CDR3 DNA sequence: TGCGCCAGCAGCTTGGGACAGCCCACTGAAGCTTTCTTT. Translated: CASSLGQPTEAFF.